This section outlines one T cell receptor (beta chain) sequence together with its context. Its antigen is not known. This sample stems from a study of radiotherapy plus CTLA-4 blockade in lung cancer. Study information: Disease control reached more than 25%, with objective responses in under 20%. Notes on the study in general: Subsequent to radiotherapy plus ipilimumab, tumor-derived TCR clones underwent expansion in blood.

Chemo-refractory metastatic non-small-cell lung cancer patients were treated with focal radiation plus CTLA-4 blockade with ipilimumab. Produced via immunoSEQ multiplex PCR; TCRdb's table is partial and in-frame only. Of tens of thousands of clones listed, around 77% are singletons. Germline V lookup: CDR1 LGHNA, CDR2 YSLEER. This CDR3 has 15 residues. Trimming removed 3 bases at V and 7 bases at J, with 16 bases between. This receptor was obtained from a human donor with non-small cell lung cancer whose response to radiotherapy plus ipilimumab could not be evaluated. Sequenced here: peripheral blood, sampled from a patient treated with radiotherapy plus ipilimumab. The chain combines TRBV4-3 with TRBJ2-4; D is possibly TRBD1 (5 bases). The CDR3 DNA follows: TGCGCCAGCAGCCATTCGCAGGGTAGAGAGAACATTCAGTACTTC. It encodes CASSHSQGRENIQYF.